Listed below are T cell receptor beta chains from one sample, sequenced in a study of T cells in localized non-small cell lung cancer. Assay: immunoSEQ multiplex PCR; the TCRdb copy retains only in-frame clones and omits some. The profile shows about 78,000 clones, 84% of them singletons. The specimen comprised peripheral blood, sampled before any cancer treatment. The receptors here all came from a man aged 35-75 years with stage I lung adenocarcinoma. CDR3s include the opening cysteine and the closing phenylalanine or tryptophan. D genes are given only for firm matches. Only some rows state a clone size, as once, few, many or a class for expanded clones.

CASSRYPRGRNYGYTF | TGTGCCAGCAGCCGGTACCCGAGAGGTAGGAACTATGGCTACACCTTC | few | TRBV7-9 | . | TRBJ1-2
CASSQDLQGADTEAFF | TGCGCCAGCAGCCAAGACCTCCAGGGGGCAGACACTGAAGCTTTCTTT | few | TRBV4-1 | TRBD1 | TRBJ1-1
CASSSREGETQYF | TGTGCCAGCAGCTCTAGAGAGGGGGAGACCCAGTACTTC | . | TRBV13 | . | TRBJ2-5
CASREYSGVSGREAFF | TGTGCCAGCCGAGAATATTCAGGGGTAAGTGGGCGTGAAGCTTTCTTT | few | TRBV5-6 | . | TRBJ1-1
CASSYRRNTGELFF | TGCGCCAGTTCCTATAGGCGGAACACCGGGGAGCTGTTTTTT | . | TRBV5-1 | . | TRBJ2-2
CASSIGRHYGYTF | TGTGCCAGTAGTATAGGGAGGCACTATGGCTACACCTTC | . | TRBV19 | . | TRBJ1-2
CASSPRDYQETQYF | TGTGCCAGCAGCCCCCGGGACTATCAAGAGACCCAGTACTTC | . | TRBV7-6 | TRBD2 | TRBJ2-5
CASSEIGRARGETQYF | TGTGCCAGCAGTGAGATCGGACGAGCCAGGGGAGAGACCCAGTACTTC | . | TRBV2 | . | TRBJ2-5
CASSVGRRGIEQYF | TGTGCCAGCAGCGTAGGCAGGAGAGGAATCGAGCAGTACTTC | . | TRBV9 | . | TRBJ2-7
CASSDFVGVNEKLFF | TGTGCCAGCAGTGACTTTGTAGGGGTAAACGAAAAACTGTTTTTT | . | TRBV2 | . | TRBJ1-4
CASSEDAYSNQPQHF | TGTGCCAGCAGTGAAGACGCTTATAGCAATCAGCCCCAGCATTTT | . | TRBV2 | . | TRBJ1-5
CASSEKGGGGYNEQFF | TGTGCCAGCAGTGAGAAGGGCGGGGGGGGATACAATGAGCAGTTCTTC | . | TRBV2 | TRBD2 | TRBJ2-1
CASSLQGASGYTF | TGTGCCAGCAGCTTACAGGGGGCGTCGGGCTACACCTTC | few | TRBV7-2 | TRBD1 | TRBJ1-2
CASSPLAGGPSKNIQYF | TGTGCCAGTAGCCCGCTAGCGGGAGGGCCAAGCAAAAACATTCAGTACTTC | . | TRBV19 | TRBD2 | TRBJ2-4
CASSPQNLNSPLHF | TGTGCCAGCTCACCACAGAACTTAAATTCACCCCTCCACTTT | . | TRBV18 | . | TRBJ1-6
CASSYGEVTGELFF | TGTGCCAGCAGTTACGGGGAGGTCACCGGGGAGCTGTTTTTT | . | TRBV6-6 | . | TRBJ2-2
CASSLEGANEKLFF | TGCGCCAGCAGCTTGGAGGGAGCTAATGAAAAACTGTTTTTT | . | TRBV5-1 | . | TRBJ1-4
CATREGGTYSYNEQFF | TGTGCCACCCGGGAAGGCGGGACATACTCCTACAATGAGCAGTTCTTC | . | TRBV27 | . | TRBJ2-1
CASSDSQGVRTEAFF | TGTGCCAGCAGTGATAGTCAGGGAGTAAGGACTGAAGCTTTCTTT | . | TRBV6-1 | . | TRBJ1-1
CAWSVGASSGNTIYF | TGTGCCTGGAGTGTCGGGGCGAGCTCTGGAAACACCATATATTTT | . | TRBV30 | . | TRBJ1-3
CASKLAGTF | TGTGCCAGCAAATTAGCTGGCACTTTT | . | TRBV7-2 | . | TRBJ2-3
CASSIALAGRTQYF | TGTGCCAGTAGTATAGCGCTAGCGGGACGTACGCAGTATTTT | . | TRBV19 | TRBD2 | TRBJ2-3
CASSPTGPPQNSPLHF | TGTGCCAGCTCACCGACGGGCCCCCCCCAAAATTCACCCCTCCACTTT | . | TRBV18 | . | TRBJ1-6
CASSYGTYSNQPQHF | TGTGCCAGCAGTTACGGTACATATAGCAATCAGCCCCAGCATTTT | . | TRBV6-6 | . | TRBJ1-5
CATSRGGSYGYTF | TGTGCCACCAGCAGAGGCGGATCCTATGGCTACACCTTC | . | TRBV15 | . | TRBJ1-2
CAISEFEGNTGELFF | TGTGCCATCAGTGAATTTGAGGGAAACACCGGGGAGCTGTTTTTT | . | TRBV10-3 | . | TRBJ2-2
CASSSLTSGIEQFF | TGTGCCAGCAGCTCGCTTACTAGCGGGATTGAGCAGTTCTTC | . | TRBV7-9 | TRBD2 | TRBJ2-1
CASSTRQGSATNEKLFF | TGTGCCAGCAGTACCCGACAGGGGAGTGCAACTAATGAAAAACTGTTTTTT | . | TRBV27 | TRBD1 | TRBJ1-4
CASSIRAGLTSESSYNEQFF | TGTGCCAGTAGTATAAGAGCAGGACTGACTAGCGAGAGCTCCTACAATGAGCAGTTCTTC | . | TRBV19 | TRBD2 | TRBJ2-1
CASSWVGGDTQYF | TGTGCCAGTAGTTGGGTCGGCGGGGATACGCAGTATTTT | . | TRBV19 | . | TRBJ2-3
CASSEALGLNYGYTF | TGTGCCAGCAGTGAAGCGCTAGGGCTTAACTATGGCTACACCTTC | . | TRBV6-1 | . | TRBJ1-2
CATSRARAGSTDTQYF | TGTGCCACCAGCAGAGCACGGGCGGGTTCCACAGATACGCAGTATTTT | . | TRBV15 | . | TRBJ2-3
CASSLLTSGGPYNEQFF | TGTGCCAGCAGCCTTCTGACTAGCGGGGGGCCTTACAATGAGCAGTTCTTC | . | TRBV5-8 | TRBD2 | TRBJ2-1
CASSLGGTSGYTGELFF | TGTGCCAGCAGCTTAGGCGGGACTAGCGGGTACACCGGGGAGCTGTTTTTT | . | TRBV7-2 | TRBD2 | TRBJ2-2
CASSYSPGGNYGYTF | TGTGCCAGCAGTTACTCGCCAGGGGGGAACTATGGCTACACCTTC | . | TRBV6-5 | TRBD1 | TRBJ1-2
CSVAGTDTQYF | TGCAGCGTTGCAGGCACAGATACGCAGTATTTT | . | TRBV29-1 | . | TRBJ2-3
CASSLIGGTGTEAFF | TGTGCCAGCAGCCTAATAGGGGGGACAGGGACTGAAGCTTTCTTT | . | TRBV7-6 | TRBD1 | TRBJ1-1
CASGRGGDYTF | TGTGCCAGCGGGCGAGGGGGTGACTACACCTTC | . | TRBV28 | . | TRBJ1-2
CASSPPQGLPYEQYF | TGTGCCAGCAGTCCCCCGCAGGGTCTACCCTACGAGCAGTACTTC | few | TRBV27 | . | TRBJ2-7
CASSSPWTGVTDTQYF | TGTGCCAGCAGTAGTCCGTGGACAGGGGTTACAGATACGCAGTATTTT | . | TRBV6-6 | TRBD1 | TRBJ2-3
CASGAQGSSYNEQFF | TGTGCCAGCGGGGCACAGGGGAGCTCCTACAATGAGCAGTTCTTC | . | TRBV27 | TRBD1 | TRBJ2-1
CASSETVNEQFF | TGTGCCAGCAGCGAGACCGTGAATGAGCAGTTCTTC | . | TRBV6-1 | . | TRBJ2-1
CASSITPLTGIYEQYF | TGTGCCAGTAGTATAACCCCACTGACAGGGATCTACGAGCAGTACTTC | few | TRBV19 | TRBD1 | TRBJ2-7
CAWNRATNEKLFF | TGTGCCTGGAATCGTGCAACTAATGAAAAACTGTTTTTT | . | TRBV30 | . | TRBJ1-4
CASSQQGYYGYTF | TGTGCCAGCAGTCAACAGGGGTACTATGGCTACACCTTC | . | TRBV21-1 | . | TRBJ1-2
CASRMDGEAFF | TGTGCCAGCAGGATGGACGGTGAAGCTTTCTTT | . | TRBV2 | . | TRBJ1-1
CASSRQGSGELFF | TGTGCCAGCAGCCGACAGGGGAGCGGGGAGCTGTTTTTT | . | TRBV7-9 | TRBD1 | TRBJ2-2
CASNINEGAPPPTNEKLFF | TGTGCCAGCAACATAAACGAGGGGGCGCCTCCCCCAACTAATGAAAAACTGTTTTTT | . | TRBV2 | TRBD1 | TRBJ1-4
CASSAGYEQYF | TGTGCCAGCAGTGCAGGTTACGAGCAGTACTTC | . | TRBV2 | . | TRBJ2-7
CASSSRTSGRALETQYF | TGCGCCAGCAGCTCCCGGACTAGCGGGAGGGCCTTGGAGACCCAGTACTTC | . | TRBV5-1 | TRBD2 | TRBJ2-5
CAVIDGTTDTQYF | TGTGCCGTGATCGACGGTACCACAGATACGCAGTATTTT | . | TRBV28 | . | TRBJ2-3
CASRSGTSGRRGETQYF | TGTGCCAGCAGGTCCGGGACTAGCGGGAGGAGGGGAGAGACCCAGTACTTC | . | TRBV7-3 | TRBD2 | TRBJ2-5
CASSVTPEGKEPQHF | TGTGCCAGCAGCGTAACTCCGGAGGGGAAGGAGCCCCAGCATTTT | . | TRBV9 | . | TRBJ1-5
CASSVARGTEAFF | TGTGCCAGCAGCGTAGCCAGGGGGACTGAAGCTTTCTTT | once | TRBV9 | TRBD1 | TRBJ1-1
CASSSGQGNQPQHF | TGTGCCAGCAGTTCAGGACAGGGAAATCAGCCCCAGCATTTT | . | TRBV28 | TRBD1 | TRBJ1-5